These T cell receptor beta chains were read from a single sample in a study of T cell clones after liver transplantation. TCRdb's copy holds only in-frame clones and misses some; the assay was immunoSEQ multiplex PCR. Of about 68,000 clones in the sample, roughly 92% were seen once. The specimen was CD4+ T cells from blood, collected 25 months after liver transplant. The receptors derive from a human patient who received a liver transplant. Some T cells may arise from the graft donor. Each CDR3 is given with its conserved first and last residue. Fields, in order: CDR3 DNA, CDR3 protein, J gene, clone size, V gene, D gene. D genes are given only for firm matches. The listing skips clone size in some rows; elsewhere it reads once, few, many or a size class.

TGCGCCAGCAGCACCCGGACAGATTATAATTCACCCCTCCACTTT CASSTRTDYNSPLHF TRBJ1-6 - TRBV5-1 -
TGTGCCAGCAGCTTAAGTCGGCTAGCCCATGAGCAGTTCTTC CASSLSRLAHEQFF TRBJ2-1 - TRBV11-3 -
TGTGCCAGCAGTTCTGTGTCACTAGCGGGAGGGCGTGAGCAGTACTTC CASSSVSLAGGREQYF TRBJ2-7 - TRBV28 TRBD2
TGCGCCAGCAGCCTCCCGGGACAGGGTTCTGAAGCTTTCTTT CASSLPGQGSEAFF TRBJ1-1 - TRBV5-1 TRBD1
TGTGCCTGGAGTGTAGTCTACGAGCAGTACTTC CAWSVVYEQYF TRBJ2-7 - TRBV30 -
TGTGCCAGCAGCTTGGACAGAAGCAATCAGCCCCAGCATTTT CASSLDRSNQPQHF TRBJ1-5 - TRBV5-4 -
TGTGCCAGTAAGTTGAAAAGGAACACTGAAGCTTTCTTT CASKLKRNTEAFF TRBJ1-1 - TRBV19 -
TGCAGCGCTGGACAGAACACTGAAGCTTTCTTT CSAGQNTEAFF TRBJ1-1 - TRBV29-1 -
TGTGCCAGCAGATCCCCAGGGGGCGTCTATGGCTACACCTTC CASRSPGGVYGYTF TRBJ1-2 once TRBV27 TRBD1
TGTGCCAGCAGCGTGGGGGACAGGGCGGAAGAAAAACTGTTTTTT CASSVGDRAEEKLFF TRBJ1-4 - TRBV9 TRBD1
TGTGCCAGCAGTCTGACAGGGACGACGCAGTATTTT CASSLTGTTQYF TRBJ2-3 - TRBV28 TRBD1
TGCGCCAGCAGCTGGGGACTAGAGACAGATACGCAGTATTTT CASSWGLETDTQYF TRBJ2-3 once TRBV5-1 TRBD2
TGCGCCAGCAGCCGCAAGATGGGGACTAGCGGGAGGGGAACCTCCTACGAGCAGTACTTC CASSRKMGTSGRGTSYEQYF TRBJ2-7 once TRBV4-3 TRBD2
TGTGCCTTGGACCAGGGCCCCCTCGGGAACACTGAAGCTTTCTTT CALDQGPLGNTEAFF TRBJ1-1 - TRBV30 -
TGTGCCAGCAGCTCCCAGACAGGGCGCTATGGCTACACCTTC CASSSQTGRYGYTF TRBJ1-2 once TRBV28 TRBD1
TGTGCCAGCAGCCAAGATCCTAGTAGCGGGAGGGCCGACGAGCAGTACTTC CASSQDPSSGRADEQYF TRBJ2-7 - TRBV4-2 TRBD2
TGTGCCAGCAGCTTGAATTGGACACCTAATTTGGCGGAGACCCAGTACTTC CASSLNWTPNLAETQYF TRBJ2-5 - TRBV7-2 -
TGTGCCAGCAGCTTAGTAGGGAGACAAGATACGCAGTATTTT CASSLVGRQDTQYF TRBJ2-3 - TRBV13 -
TGTGCCAGCAGTTCCCCGGGACGGGGGAATGAAAAACTGTTTTTT CASSSPGRGNEKLFF TRBJ1-4 - TRBV28 -
TGTGCCAGCAGCTTATGGGGCGTGGATACGCAGTATTTT CASSLWGVDTQYF TRBJ2-3 - TRBV7-3 -
TGTGCCAGCTCACCACCAGGGACTAGCCACAATGAGCAGTTCTTC CASSPPGTSHNEQFF TRBJ2-1 - TRBV18 TRBD2
TGCAGCGTTGAAGGCCAAGGCACTGAAGCTTTCTTT CSVEGQGTEAFF TRBJ1-1 - TRBV29-1 -
TGTGCCAGCAGCGCCCTGACAAGGCGCGTCGCAGATACGCAGTATTTT CASSALTRRVADTQYF TRBJ2-3 - TRBV21-1 -
TGCGCCAGTTCCCGGACTAGCGGCACCGGGGAGCTGTTTTTT CASSRTSGTGELFF TRBJ2-2 - TRBV10-2 TRBD2
TGTGCCATCAGGACAGGGGAGGGACTTAATGAAAAACTGTTTTTT CAIRTGEGLNEKLFF TRBJ1-4 once TRBV10-3 TRBD1
TGCGCCAGCAGCTGGGATGGGACAGGGACACCTGAGCAGTTCTTC CASSWDGTGTPEQFF TRBJ2-1 - TRBV5-1 TRBD1
TGCGCCAGCAGCCTCGACAGGGGAACTAATGAAAAACTGTTTTTT CASSLDRGTNEKLFF TRBJ1-4 - TRBV5-1 TRBD1
TGTGCCAGCAGCCCGGGACGTTACAATGAGCAGTTCTTC CASSPGRYNEQFF TRBJ2-1 once TRBV5-6 -
TGTGCCAGCAGCGCTGGACAGGGTCGAGCTTTCTTT CASSAGQGRAFF TRBJ1-1 - TRBV9 TRBD1
TGTGCCAGCAGACCTCTAGGGGGAGTAGAGAGTTACCAAGAGACCCAGTACTTC CASRPLGGVESYQETQYF TRBJ2-5 - TRBV7-9 -
TGTGCCAGCAGCTTCAGTCGGGGAGTGACCTACGAGCAGTACTTC CASSFSRGVTYEQYF TRBJ2-7 - TRBV7-8 -
TGTGCCAGCAGCGTAGAGCAGGGATTATCTGGCTACACCTTC CASSVEQGLSGYTF TRBJ1-2 - TRBV9 -
TGTGCTAGTGGTGCTAATGATGCCTACGAGCAGTACTTC CASGANDAYEQYF TRBJ2-7 - TRBV12-5 -
TGTGCCAGCAGCTTAGGTCAGAGCTTCTACTACGAGCAGTACTTC CASSLGQSFYYEQYF TRBJ2-7 - TRBV7-2 -
TGTGCCAGTAGTGGACTAGCAAATGAGCAGTTCTTC CASSGLANEQFF TRBJ2-1 few TRBV19 TRBD2
TGCGCCAGCAGCTTGGCCGGGACAGGGAAAGATACGCAGTATTTT CASSLAGTGKDTQYF TRBJ2-3 - TRBV5-1 TRBD1
TGTGCCAGCAGCTATACTAGTTACGGCACCGGGGAGCTGTTTTTT CASSYTSYGTGELFF TRBJ2-2 - TRBV9 -
TGTGCCAGCAGTGAAACCTCTTTTGGACTAGCGGGAAGTACAGATACGCAGTATTTT CASSETSFGLAGSTDTQYF TRBJ2-3 - TRBV6-1 TRBD2
TGTGCCAGCAGCCAGGGTTGGGGGGTAGACACTGAAGCTTTCTTT CASSQGWGVDTEAFF TRBJ1-1 - TRBV7-9 -
TGTGCCGCCAGAGGACAGGGATTGATTCGAGCTTTCTTT CAARGQGLIRAFF TRBJ1-1 - TRBV10-3 TRBD1
TGTGCTAGCAGCGTCGCGCCTAGCACAGATACGCAGTATTTT CASSVAPSTDTQYF TRBJ2-3 once TRBV7-7 -
TGTGCCAGTAGTATAGATGGGTCGGTGACTGAAGCTTTCTTT CASSIDGSVTEAFF TRBJ1-1 - TRBV19 -
TGTGCTAGTGGTTTGCAGGGAACATTTAACTATGGCTACACCTTC CASGLQGTFNYGYTF TRBJ1-2 - TRBV12-5 -
TGTGCCAGCGCAATCCTAGCGGTAAGACCCAATGAGCAGTTCTTC CASAILAVRPNEQFF TRBJ2-1 - TRBV6-5 TRBD2
TGTGCTAGTGGTTTGGCGGACCGAACCGGGGAGCTGTTTTTT CASGLADRTGELFF TRBJ2-2 - TRBV12-5 -
TGTGCCAGCGGGAGTAAGGCCGAGCAGTACTTC CASGSKAEQYF TRBJ2-7 - TRBV11-3 -
TGTGCCAGCTCACCCCCGTCTGCGGACGAGCAGTACTTC CASSPPSADEQYF TRBJ2-7 - TRBV18 -
TGTGCCAGCATCTTCCGCGGTCAGGCCGGTTACACCATATATTTT CASIFRGQAGYTIYF TRBJ1-3 - TRBV6-1 -
TGTGCCAGCAGCTTACAGCGGGGTACAGAGACCCAGTACTTC CASSLQRGTETQYF TRBJ2-5 - TRBV5-4 TRBD2
TGTGCCAGCAGCTCAGACAGGGTCTTTTCTAACTATGGCTACACCTTC CASSSDRVFSNYGYTF TRBJ1-2 - TRBV7-2 TRBD1
TGTGCCAGCAGCTTAATCGGGCAAGAGACCCAGTACTTC CASSLIGQETQYF TRBJ2-5 - TRBV7-6 -
TGCAGTGCTTCTATAGTCAATGAGCAGTTCTTC CSASIVNEQFF TRBJ2-1 - TRBV20-1 -
TGTGCCAGCAGCTTAGTTGGACTAGCGGGAACCAATGAGCAGTTCTTC CASSLVGLAGTNEQFF TRBJ2-1 - TRBV7-2 TRBD2
TGTGCCAGCAGCTTGGGAGGGCTAGCGGGAGTGGACACCGGGGAGCTGTTTTTT CASSLGGLAGVDTGELFF TRBJ2-2 - TRBV5-6 TRBD2
TGTGCCAGCAGTTACTCGTGGGACGAAAAGAAAAACATTCAGTACTTC CASSYSWDEKKNIQYF TRBJ2-4 - TRBV6-5 -
TGTGCCAGCAGCCACCCTAGGGGGGGGACTTACTACAATGAGCAGTTCTTC CASSHPRGGTYYNEQFF TRBJ2-1 - TRBV7-2 -
TGCGCCAGCCGCCTCGGATCCCCTAATGAAAAACTGTTTTTT CASRLGSPNEKLFF TRBJ1-4 - TRBV5-1 -
TGTGCCAGCAGCGTAGACCTGGCGGGGGAGACCCAGTACTTC CASSVDLAGETQYF TRBJ2-5 - TRBV9 -